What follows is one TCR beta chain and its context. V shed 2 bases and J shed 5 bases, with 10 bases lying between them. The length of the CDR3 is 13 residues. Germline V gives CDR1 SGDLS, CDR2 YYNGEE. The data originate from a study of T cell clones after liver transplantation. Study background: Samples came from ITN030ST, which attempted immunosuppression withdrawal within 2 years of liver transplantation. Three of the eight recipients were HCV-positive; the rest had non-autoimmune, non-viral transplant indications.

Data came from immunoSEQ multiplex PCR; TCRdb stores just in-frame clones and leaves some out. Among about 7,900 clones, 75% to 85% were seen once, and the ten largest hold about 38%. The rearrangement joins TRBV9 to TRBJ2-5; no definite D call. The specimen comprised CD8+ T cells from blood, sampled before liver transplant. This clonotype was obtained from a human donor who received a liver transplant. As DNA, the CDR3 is TGTGCCAGCAGCGTCCGACTGCAGGAGACCCAGTACTTC. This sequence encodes CASSVRLQETQYF.